Sequencing of this T cell receptor (beta chain) was carried out in a study of T-cell memory formation after mild COVID-19. Study background: TCR clusters mostly belonged to single donors.

Germline CDR1 reads SGHVS; CDR2 reads FNYEAQ. Trimming removed 3 bases from V and 3 bases from J; junction bases left unmatched: 3. This CDR3 comprises 15 residues. TCRdb reanalysed the 5' RACE reads using MiXCR and keeps one entry per CDR3 protein. The data show about 430,000 distinct CDR3 sequences, roughly 18% seen once. Material: PBMCs or a T cell subset sorted from them (not recorded which). The V and J genes are TRBV7-6 and TRBJ2-2; 8 nucleotides align to TRBD2. The TCR sequence derives from a man aged 18-30 years who had mild COVID-19 (a few samples of this study predate the infection). Cell type and time point are not known. The CDR3 sequence: CASSFRGGYTGELFF. The CDR3, as DNA: TGTGCCAGCAGCTTTCGGGGGGGCTACACCGGGGAGCTGTTTTTT.